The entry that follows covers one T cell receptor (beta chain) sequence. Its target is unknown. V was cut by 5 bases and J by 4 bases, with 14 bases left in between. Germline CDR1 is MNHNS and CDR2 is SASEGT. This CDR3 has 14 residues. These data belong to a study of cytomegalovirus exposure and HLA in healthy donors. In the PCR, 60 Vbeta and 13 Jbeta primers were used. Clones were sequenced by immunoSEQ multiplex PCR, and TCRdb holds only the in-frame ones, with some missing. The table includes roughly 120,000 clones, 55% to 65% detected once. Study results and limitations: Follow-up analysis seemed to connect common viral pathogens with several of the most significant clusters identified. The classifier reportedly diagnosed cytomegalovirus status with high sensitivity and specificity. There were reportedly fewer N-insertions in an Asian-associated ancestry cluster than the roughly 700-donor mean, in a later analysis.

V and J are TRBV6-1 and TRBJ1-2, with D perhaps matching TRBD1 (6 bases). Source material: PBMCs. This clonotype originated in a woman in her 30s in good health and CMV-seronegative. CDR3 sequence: CASSKGTSLYGYTF. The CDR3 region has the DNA TGTGCCAGCAGTAAAGGGACATCCCTCTATGGCTACACCTTC.